This is a list of T cell receptor beta chains from one sample in a study of technical replicates of blood from a handful of donors. Only in-frame clones appear in the TCRdb table, and some are missing; sequencing was by immunoSEQ multiplex PCR. This sample yields 65,000 to 95,000 clones, of which around 97% are seen a single time; roughly 0.3% belongs to the top ten. The sample taken for sequencing was T cells isolated from PBMCs. The receptors here all came from a human donor in good health. CDR3s include the opening cysteine and the closing phenylalanine or tryptophan. A D gene is named only where the DNA matches it firmly. Clone size is given for some rows only: seen once, a few or many times, or a class if the clone is expanded.

>TRBJ2-1|-|TRBV30|-|12
CAWSAAGEGEFF
TGTGCCTGGAGTGCCGCAGGGGAGGGCGAATTCTTC
>TRBJ1-2|-|TRBV29-1|-|13
CSVDNRESYGYTF
TGCAGCGTTGATAACAGGGAGTCCTATGGCTACACCTTC
>TRBJ2-1|once|TRBV7-9|-|15
CASSPKYFGYNEQFF
TGTGCCAGCAGCCCCAAGTACTTCGGGTACAATGAGCAGTTCTTC
>TRBJ2-7|few|TRBV7-2|-|13
CASSFSSSYEQYF
TGTGCCAGCAGCTTTTCTAGCTCCTACGAGCAGTACTTC
>TRBJ2-3|-|TRBV2|-|14
CASTLEAQADTQYF
TGTGCCAGCACTCTAGAGGCTCAAGCAGATACGCAGTATTTT
>TRBJ1-1|once|TRBV7-3|TRBD1|16
CASSLKGDRGVAEAFF
TGTGCCAGCAGCTTAAAAGGGGACAGGGGGGTCGCTGAAGCTTTCTTT
>TRBJ2-7|-|TRBV9|-|13
CASSVGAGDEQYF
TGTGCCAGCAGCGTAGGGGCAGGGGACGAGCAGTACTTC
>TRBJ2-1|-|TRBV7-3|TRBD2|16
CASSENPLAEYNEQFF
TGTGCCAGCAGCGAAAACCCTCTAGCGGAGTACAATGAGCAGTTCTTC
>TRBJ2-1|-|TRBV19|-|17
CASSIDLFRTARGEQFF
TGTGCCAGTAGTATAGATCTATTTAGGACAGCCAGGGGTGAGCAGTTCTTC
>TRBJ2-3|-|TRBV10-3|-|15
CAISPDGTSTDTQYF
TGTGCCATCAGCCCAGATGGGACTAGCACAGATACGCAGTATTTT
>TRBJ2-1|-|TRBV20-1|-|10
CSAPLESQFF
TGCAGTGCTCCACTAGAATCGCAGTTCTTC
>TRBJ1-4|-|TRBV19|TRBD1|14
CASMARDRIEKLFF
TGTGCCAGTATGGCCCGGGACAGAATTGAAAAACTGTTTTTT
>TRBJ2-1|-|TRBV4-1|-|16
CASSQDPSGRFDEQFF
TGCGCCAGCAGCCAAGACCCTTCCGGGAGATTCGATGAGCAGTTCTTC
>TRBJ2-1|-|TRBV5-1|-|15
CASSFRDKSYNEQFF
TGCGCCAGCAGCTTCCGGGACAAATCCTACAATGAGCAGTTCTTC
>TRBJ2-7|-|TRBV7-9|-|13
CASSLAEPYEQYF
TGTGCCAGCAGCTTAGCCGAGCCCTACGAGCAGTACTTC
>TRBJ2-5|-|TRBV7-8|TRBD2|17
CASNKSPAGTSMETQYF
TGTGCCAGCAACAAGTCCCCTGCCGGGACTAGCATGGAGACCCAGTACTTC
>TRBJ1-1|-|TRBV19|-|8
CASPRDFF
TGTGCCAGTCCCCGGGATTTCTTT
>TRBJ2-3|-|TRBV4-3|-|18
CASSQDLSLRSLTDTQYF
TGCGCCAGCAGCCAAGATTTATCACTTCGGTCCCTCACAGATACGCAGTATTTT
>TRBJ1-2|-|TRBV7-2|-|12
CASSLDGDGYTF
TGTGCCAGCAGCTTAGACGGAGATGGCTACACCTTC
>TRBJ2-7|-|TRBV27|-|16
CASSLSLRELGYEQYF
TGTGCCAGCAGTTTATCGTTAAGGGAGTTGGGGTACGAGCAGTACTTC
>TRBJ1-2|-|TRBV5-5|TRBD1|16
CASSLDGTATMGGYTF
TGTGCCAGCAGCTTGGATGGGACAGCGACAATGGGTGGCTACACCTTC
>TRBJ2-1|-|TRBV11-2|TRBD2|18
CASSLDWVVAGENNEQFF
TGTGCCAGCAGCTTAGATTGGGTAGTAGCGGGGGAAAACAATGAGCAGTTCTTC
>TRBJ1-1|-|TRBV7-9|TRBD1|14
CASSFQGQGAEAFF
TGTGCCAGCAGCTTTCAAGGACAGGGGGCTGAAGCTTTCTTT
>TRBJ2-7|-|TRBV5-6|-|12
CASSSLSYEQYF
TGTGCCAGCAGCTCCCTCTCCTACGAGCAGTACTTC
>TRBJ2-4|once|TRBV27|-|14
CASSSLEVENIQYF
TGTGCCAGCAGTTCTCTTGAGGTAGAAAACATTCAGTACTTC
>TRBJ2-7|-|TRBV6-1|TRBD1|14
CASSVGTGYYEQYF
TGTGCCAGCAGTGTAGGGACAGGGTACTACGAGCAGTACTTC
>TRBJ2-7|-|TRBV6-5|TRBD2|15
CASNRLAGGPAEQYF
TGTGCCAGCAACCGACTAGCGGGAGGGCCGGCCGAGCAGTACTTC
>TRBJ2-5|-|TRBV28|-|11
CATRNSETQYF
TGTGCCACCCGAAATAGTGAGACCCAGTACTTC
>TRBJ2-7|-|TRBV7-6|TRBD1|17
CASSLEAGGTPGYEQYF
TGTGCCAGCAGCTTAGAGGCAGGGGGTACGCCAGGCTACGAGCAGTACTTC
>TRBJ2-7|-|TRBV7-9|-|10
CASSSYEQYF
TGTGCCAGCAGCTCTTACGAGCAGTACTTC
>TRBJ1-5|-|TRBV7-2|-|16
CASSSGVSLANQPQHF
TGTGCCAGCAGCTCGGGGGTATCCCTTGCCAATCAGCCCCAGCATTTT
>TRBJ1-1|-|TRBV4-3|TRBD1|17
CASSQDPGGILNTEAFF
TGCGCCAGCAGCCAAGACCCAGGGGGCATCTTGAACACTGAAGCTTTCTTT
>TRBJ2-7|-|TRBV7-2|TRBD2|15
CASSLYRTSAYEQYF
TGTGCCAGCAGCTTATACCGGACTAGCGCCTACGAGCAGTACTTC
>TRBJ2-3|-|TRBV4-2|-|16
CASSPPWGGRTDTQYF
TGTGCCAGCAGCCCTCCATGGGGGGGCCGCACAGATACGCAGTATTTT
>TRBJ1-5|-|TRBV2|-|13
CASSEYGDQPQHF
TGTGCCAGCAGTGAATACGGGGATCAGCCCCAGCATTTT
>TRBJ2-7|-|TRBV28|-|14
CASSLEGETYEQYF
TGTGCCAGCAGCCTTGAGGGGGAAACCTACGAGCAGTACTTC
>TRBJ2-1|-|TRBV7-8|TRBD2|15
CASSPWRELINEQFF
TGTGCCAGCAGCCCGTGGCGGGAGTTGATTAATGAGCAGTTCTTC
>TRBJ1-1|-|TRBV6-6|-|12
CASSTVNTEAFF
TGTGCCAGCAGCACAGTGAACACTGAAGCTTTCTTT
>TRBJ2-3|-|TRBV4-3|TRBD2|14
CASSQLAVPDTQYF
TGCGCCAGCAGCCAACTAGCGGTGCCAGATACGCAGTATTTT
>TRBJ1-2|-|TRBV28|-|13
CASSLAGNRGYTF
TGTGCCAGCAGTTTAGCAGGGAATCGTGGCTACACCTTC